This T cell receptor beta chain was profiled in a study of neurological immune-mediated disorders. Unsorted libraries were generated from 2 million PBMCs. These cells had been stored in RNAlater at -80 C. J was trimmed by 5 bases and V by 0 bases; bases with no gene match: 5. The CDR3 extends over 17 amino acids. CDR1 and CDR2 (germline): SGHRS, YFSETQ. Ten or more counts support this clonotype. 5'RACE with 10-nucleotide random UMIs produced the cDNA. A single record per CDR3 protein comes from TCRdb applying MiXCR to the 5' RACE reads. The table has fewer than 25,000 distinct CDR3 sequences, about 10% seen once.

This clonotype was obtained from a woman aged 55-75 years with HTLV-1-associated myelopathy (HAM/TSP). Sequenced input: PBMCs. This chain connects TRBV5-1 to TRBJ2-2; 12 nucleotides match TRBD2. DNA for the CDR3: TGCGCCAGCAGCTTGGACCTAGCGGGGGGGCGGACCGGGGAGCTGTTTTTT. This codes for CASSLDLAGGRTGELFF.